Presented here are 15 T cell receptor beta chains from one specimen sequenced in a study of read filtering for tumor transcriptome and immune sequencing. This library used roughly 400 ng RNA and molecular barcoded adaptors spanning alpha/delta and beta/gamma chains. TCRdb reprocessed the reads via MiXCR and lists one record per CDR3 protein. The data hold 57,000 or so distinct CDR3 sequences, with approximately 20% observed a single time. Sequencing was done on a sample of a population of CD138-negative cells sorted from bone marrow. Every receptor here comes from a donor older than 35 with multiple myeloma.

This clonotype is large (0.1 to 1%). This chain links TRBV5-1 with TRBJ2-7; TRBD1 agrees at 7 bases. With V trimmed by 0 bases and J by 3 bases, 3 bases remained unmatched. Germline V lookup: CDR1 SGHRS, CDR2 YFSETQ. This CDR3 region has 14 residues. This CDR3 reads CASSLDPGGYEQYF. The CDR3 coding sequence is TGCGCCAGCAGCTTGGATCCAGGGGGCTACGAGCAGTACTTC.

Many counts were recorded for this clonotype. The chain combines TRBV5-1 with TRBJ2-3; tentatively, D is TRBD1 (5 bases). The V and J ends lost 2 bases and 4 bases respectively, with 17 bases between them. Germline loops: CDR1 SGHRS, CDR2 YFSETQ. The CDR3 is made up of 16 amino acids. CDR3 in amino acids: CASSLSSREESDTQYF. The CDR3 nucleotides are TGCGCCAGCAGCTTAAGTTCCAGGGAAGAATCAGATACGCAGTATTTT.

This clonotype was counted at least ten times. J is TRBJ1-1 and V is TRBV5-1; weak D call: TRBD1 (6 bases). Trimming stripped 1 base from V and 4 bases from J, with 14 bases between. Germline loops: CDR1 SGHRS, CDR2 YFSETQ. The CDR3 loop spans 15 amino acids. CDR3 protein: CASSLSGARGTEAFF. The CDR3 DNA follows: TGCGCCAGCAGCTTGTCAGGGGCCCGTGGCACTGAAGCTTTCTTT.

In this sample, this clonotype turned up many times. The chain has TRBV28 and TRBJ1-1; D possibly corresponds to TRBD1 (6 bases). Germline V CDR1 and CDR2: MDHEN, SYDVKM. V was trimmed by 5 bases and J by 0 bases, leaving 13 bases between them. There are 15 residues in the CDR3. CDR3 residues: CASSSGQILNTEAFF. For the CDR3, the DNA is TGTGCCAGCAGTAGCGGACAGATCCTGAACACTGAAGCTTTCTTT.

This sequence joins TRBV4-1 and TRBJ1-1; D remains unclear. CDR1 is MGHRA, CDR2 YSYEKL, per germline. Trimming took 1 base from V and 6 from J, leaving 12 bases between them. This CDR3 comprises 14 residues. The CDR3 reads CASSQGRGSSEAFF. The DNA of the CDR3 is TGCGCCAGCAGCCAAGGCCGGGGTAGCTCTGAAGCTTTCTTT.

This clonotype was picked up many times. Here the CDR3 reads CASSFETPYNEQFF. The CDR3 DNA sequence: TGTGCCAGCAGCTTTGAGACCCCCTACAATGAGCAGTTCTTC. J is TRBJ2-1 and V is TRBV5-8; no firm D call. Trimming took 2 bases from V and 2 from J, leaving 8 bases between them. CDR1 is SGHTS, CDR2 YDEGEE, per germline. CDR3 length: 14 residues.

This clonotype was seen repeatedly, ten times or more. Written as DNA, the CDR3 is TGCAGCGTCCGGACAGGGGCCTACGAGCAGTACTTC. Translated, it gives CSVRTGAYEQYF. The genes are TRBV29-1 and TRBJ2-7, with 9 bases matching TRBD1. V shed 6 bases, J shed 2 bases, and the junction held 2 bases outside the gene matches. Germline lookup yields CDR1 SQVTM and CDR2 ANQGSEA. This CDR3 is built from 12 residues.

This chain connects TRBV12-3 or TRBV12-4 to TRBJ1-2, with 8 bases aligning to TRBD1. The CDR3 extends over 16 amino acids. The V segment lost 5 bases and the J segment 4 bases; nucleotides outside the gene matches: 12. CDR3 DNA sequence: TGTGCCAGCAGTAACCGGACAGGGAAAATCGTCTATGGCTACACCTTC. It translates to CASSNRTGKIVYGYTF.

With regard to this clonotype: At one end, the junction sequence differs from germline, possibly due to a read error. The V call is TRBV5-1, the J call TRBJ1-3, with D tentatively TRBD1 (6 bases). The CDR3 contains 14 residues. From germline, CDR1 is SGHRS and CDR2 YFSETQ. The CDR3 nucleotides read TGCGCCAGCAGCTGGGGGACATCTGGAAACGCCATATATTTT. Translation: CASSWGTSGNAIYF.

This clonotype was observed many times. One base away lies a much larger clone, so this may be a sequencing read error. This rearrangement joins TRBV5-5 to TRBJ2-1; perhaps TRBD1 as D (6 bases). Trimming cost V 3 bases and J 5 bases, with 15 bases left between them. The length of the CDR3 is 15 residues. The germline V gene has CDR1 SGHKS and CDR2 YYEKEE (reference sequence). Here the CDR3 reads CASSWLGQINNEQFF. The CDR3 coding sequence is TGTGCCAGCAGCTGGTTAGGACAGATCAACAATGAGCAGTTCTTC. Combining the CDR3 with reference TRBV5-5 and TRBJ2-1 gives the whole variable domain DAGVTQSPTHLIKTRGQQVTLRCSPISGHKSVSWYQQVLGQGPQFIFQYYEKEERGRGNFPDRFSARQFPNYSSELNVNALLLGDSALYLCASSWLGQINNEQFFGPGTRLTVL.

The chain joins TRBV3-1 to TRBJ1-4; D is unclear. The V gene's germline CDR1 is LGHDT and CDR2 YNNKEL (reference sequence). V shed 5 bases and J shed 8 bases, with 15 bases lying between them. This CDR3 has 14 residues. The CDR3 DNA is TGTGCCAGCAGCTTCTATCCCCGTGGCGAAAAACTGTTTTTT. The encoded protein is CASSFYPRGEKLFF.

For this clonotype: This may be a read error, as it is one base from a much larger clone. The rearrangement links TRBV12-3 or TRBV12-4 to TRBJ2-5; 8 bases align to TRBD1. The CDR3 loop spans 14 amino acids. Here the CDR3 DNA reads TGTGCCAGCAGCGACTGGACAGGGCAAGAGACCCAGCACTTC. Translated, it gives CASSDWTGQETQHF.

J is TRBJ1-5 and V is TRBV29-1; D may be TRBD1 (6 bases). CDR1 SQVTM and CDR2 ANQGSEA come from the germline V gene. V shed 7 bases and J shed 6 bases, with 16 bases lying between them. This CDR3 has 13 amino acids. DNA for the CDR3: TGCAGCGCCGTACTGGGGGGCGGTCAGCCCCAGCATTTT. Translating gives CSAVLGGGQPQHF.

This clonotype was detected only a few times. The rearrangement links TRBV7-3 to TRBJ2-3; a weak D match, TRBD1 (6 bases). With 5 bases removed from V and 4 bases from J, the gap between germline ends came to 16 bases. Looked up from germline, CDR1 is SGHTA and CDR2 is FQGTGA. This CDR3 comprises 15 residues. The DNA for the CDR3 is TGTGCCAGCAGCCCCTTGATGACAGGCCCAGATACGCAGTATTTT. It specifies CASSPLMTGPDTQYF.

At least ten counts were recorded for this clonotype. The gene calls are TRBV3-1 and TRBJ2-5; 7 bases are shared with TRBD1. V gave up 5 bases and J gave up 2 bases; unmatched junction bases: 5. This CDR3 has 14 residues. From germline, CDR1 is LGHDT and CDR2 YNNKEL (reference sequence). In nucleotides, the CDR3 is TGTGCCAGCAGCAGGGACAGAACGCAAGAGACCCAGTACTTC. This codes for CASSRDRTQETQYF.